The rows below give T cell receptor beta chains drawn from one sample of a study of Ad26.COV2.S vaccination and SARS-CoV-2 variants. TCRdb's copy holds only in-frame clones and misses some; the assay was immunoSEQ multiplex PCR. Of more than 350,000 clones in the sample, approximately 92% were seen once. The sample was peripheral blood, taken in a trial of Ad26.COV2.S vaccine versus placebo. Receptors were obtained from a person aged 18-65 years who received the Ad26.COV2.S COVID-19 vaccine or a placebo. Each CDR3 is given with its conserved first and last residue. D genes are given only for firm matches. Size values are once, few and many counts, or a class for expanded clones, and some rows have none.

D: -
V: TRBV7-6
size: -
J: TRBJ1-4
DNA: TGTGCCAGCAGCCCTAGGGGAACTCCCCTTGGGGAAAAACTGTTTTTT
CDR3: CASSPRGTPLGEKLFF

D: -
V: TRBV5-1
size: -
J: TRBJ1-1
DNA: TGCGCCAGCACCCTCCAGGGGATCGGGAACACTGAAGCTTTCTTT
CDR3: CASTLQGIGNTEAFF

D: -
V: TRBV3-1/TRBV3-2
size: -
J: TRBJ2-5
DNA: TGTGCCAGCAGCCAACAGGCACAAGTGTACCAAGAGACCCAGTACTTC
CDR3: CASSQQAQVYQETQYF

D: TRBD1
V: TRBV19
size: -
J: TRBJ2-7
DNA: TGTGCCAGTAGTAGTCGGACAGGAGCCTACGAGCAGTACTTC
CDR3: CASSSRTGAYEQYF

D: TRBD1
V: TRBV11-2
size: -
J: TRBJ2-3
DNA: TGTGCCAGCAGCCCGCAGGCAGGGGGCGCGGATACGCAGTATTTT
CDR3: CASSPQAGGADTQYF

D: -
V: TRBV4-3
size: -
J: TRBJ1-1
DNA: TGCGCCAGCAGCCAGGGGTTAGGGATGAACACTGAAGCTTTCTTT
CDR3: CASSQGLGMNTEAFF

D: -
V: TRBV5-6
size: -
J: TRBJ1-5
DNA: TGTGCCAGCAGCTTGGGACAGCGCAATCAGCCCCAGCATTTT
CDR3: CASSLGQRNQPQHF

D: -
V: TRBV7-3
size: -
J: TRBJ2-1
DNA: TGTGCCAGCAGCTCAACTGGAGGCTCCCCCTACAATGAGCAGTTCTTC
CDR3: CASSSTGGSPYNEQFF

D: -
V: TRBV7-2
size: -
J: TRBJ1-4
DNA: TGTGCCAGCAATGACGGGGGAGTTGCTAATGAAAAACTGTTTTTT
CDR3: CASNDGGVANEKLFF

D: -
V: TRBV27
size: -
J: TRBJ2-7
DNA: TGTGCCAGCAGTTTACTACTCGGGGGCCCCTTCTACGAGCAGTACTTC
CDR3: CASSLLLGGPFYEQYF

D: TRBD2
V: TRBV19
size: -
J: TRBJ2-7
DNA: TGTGCCACCTCAGCGGGAGCGACCTACGAGCAGTACTTC
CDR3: CATSAGATYEQYF

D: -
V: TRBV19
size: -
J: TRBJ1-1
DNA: TGTGCCAGTAGTATAGAGGTCATGAACACTGAAGCTTTCTTT
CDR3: CASSIEVMNTEAFF

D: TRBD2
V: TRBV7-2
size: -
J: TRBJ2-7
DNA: TGTGCCAGCAGCCACCATCCGACTAGCGGGGATTACGAGCAGTACTTC
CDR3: CASSHHPTSGDYEQYF

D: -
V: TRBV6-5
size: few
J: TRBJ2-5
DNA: TGTGCCAGCAGGACCCAGTTTCAAGAGACCCAGTACTTC
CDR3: CASRTQFQETQYF

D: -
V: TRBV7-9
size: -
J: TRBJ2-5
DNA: TGTGCCAGCAGCCTCCCAGGGGGGACCCAGGAGACCCAGTACTTC
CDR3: CASSLPGGTQETQYF

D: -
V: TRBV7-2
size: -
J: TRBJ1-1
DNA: TGTGCCAGCAGCACGACAGAGCTAATTGAAGCTTTCTTT
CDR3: CASSTTELIEAFF

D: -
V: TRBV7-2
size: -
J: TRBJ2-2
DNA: TGTGCCAGCAGCAACACAGGGTCTGCTGGGGAGCTGTTTTTT
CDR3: CASSNTGSAGELFF

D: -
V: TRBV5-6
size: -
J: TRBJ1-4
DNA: TGTGCCAGCAGCGGGGTGGAGGAGGAAAAACTGTTTTTT
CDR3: CASSGVEEEKLFF

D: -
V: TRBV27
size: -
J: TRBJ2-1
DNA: TGTGCCAGCACCCGGCGGGCGGCGGGGAATGAGCAGTTCTTC
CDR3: CASTRRAAGNEQFF

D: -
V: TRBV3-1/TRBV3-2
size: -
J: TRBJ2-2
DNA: TGTGCCAGCAGCCAAATTGCCGGGACCGCTGGGGGGGAGCTGTTTTTT
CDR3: CASSQIAGTAGGELFF

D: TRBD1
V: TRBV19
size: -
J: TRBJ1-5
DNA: TGTGCCAGTAGTGTTGGTGGGACAGTAGTCAATCAGCCCCAGCATTTT
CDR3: CASSVGGTVVNQPQHF

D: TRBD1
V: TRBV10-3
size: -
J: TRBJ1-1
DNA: TGTGCCATCAGCATGGGACAGGGGACTGAAGCTTTCTTT
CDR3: CAISMGQGTEAFF

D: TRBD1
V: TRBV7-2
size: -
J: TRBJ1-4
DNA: TGTGCCAGCAGGAAGGGACAGACGTTTAATGAAAAACTGTTTTTT
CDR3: CASRKGQTFNEKLFF

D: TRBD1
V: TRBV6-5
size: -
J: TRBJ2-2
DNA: TGTGCCAGCAGTTCTCCGGGACAGAGGAACACCGGGGAGCTGTTTTTT
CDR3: CASSSPGQRNTGELFF

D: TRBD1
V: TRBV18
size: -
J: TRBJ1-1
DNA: TGTGCCAGCTCACCAAATTATCAGACAGGGAAGAACACTGAAGCTTTCTTT
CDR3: CASSPNYQTGKNTEAFF

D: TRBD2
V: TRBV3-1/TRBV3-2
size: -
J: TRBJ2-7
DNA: TGTGCCAGCAGCCCAAGAGGGCGTATTGCGGGAGGTTCCTACGAGCAGTACTTC
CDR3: CASSPRGRIAGGSYEQYF

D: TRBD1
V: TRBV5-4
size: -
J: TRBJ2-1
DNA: TGTGCCAGCAGCTCAGGGGGCCTAACTCACAATGAGCAGTTCTTC
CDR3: CASSSGGLTHNEQFF

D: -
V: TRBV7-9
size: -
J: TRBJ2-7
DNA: TGTGCCAGCAGCTCAGGGACCCCCGGGTGGTACTTC
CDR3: CASSSGTPGWYF

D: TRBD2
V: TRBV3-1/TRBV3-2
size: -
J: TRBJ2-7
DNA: TGTGCCAGCAGCGAGGGACTAGCAGACACCTACGAGCAGTACTTC
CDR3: CASSEGLADTYEQYF

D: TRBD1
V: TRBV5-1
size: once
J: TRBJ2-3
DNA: TGCGCCAGCAGCTTGACCGGGACAGGGGTCAGCTTAGGCACAGATACGCAGTATTTT
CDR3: CASSLTGTGVSLGTDTQYF

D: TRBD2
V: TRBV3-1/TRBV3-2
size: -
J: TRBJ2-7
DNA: TGTGCCAGCAGCGCGCGGACTAGCCTCGAGCAGTACTTC
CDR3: CASSARTSLEQYF

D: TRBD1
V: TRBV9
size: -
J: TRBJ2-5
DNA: TGTGCCAGCAGCGGGACAGGGAACCGAGAGACCCAGTACTTC
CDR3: CASSGTGNRETQYF

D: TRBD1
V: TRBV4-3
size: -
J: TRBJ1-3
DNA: TGCGCCAGCAGCCAAGCAGCAGGGGGCTATCCTGGAAACACCATATATTTT
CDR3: CASSQAAGGYPGNTIYF

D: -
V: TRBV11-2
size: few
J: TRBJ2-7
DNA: TGTGCCAGCAGCCCGGACAGACACTACGAGCAGTACTTC
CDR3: CASSPDRHYEQYF

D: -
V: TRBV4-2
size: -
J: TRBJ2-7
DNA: TGTGCCAGCAGCCAAGCTTCCAGGGGAGGAGCGGCCAGCTCCTACGAGCAGTACTTC
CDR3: CASSQASRGGAASSYEQYF

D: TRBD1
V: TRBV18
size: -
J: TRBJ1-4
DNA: TGTGCCAGCTCATCCGGGACAGTCGAAAAACTGTTTTTT
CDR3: CASSSGTVEKLFF

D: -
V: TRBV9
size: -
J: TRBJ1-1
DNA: TGTGCCAGCAGCCATGGCGGGGGCGGAGGGAACACTGAAGCTTTCTTT
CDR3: CASSHGGGGGNTEAFF

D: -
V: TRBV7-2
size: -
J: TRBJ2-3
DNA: TGTGCCAGCAGCCACCCTCCTCCCACAGATACGCAGTATTTT
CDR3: CASSHPPPTDTQYF

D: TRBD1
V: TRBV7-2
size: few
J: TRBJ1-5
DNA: TGTGCCAGCAGCTACAGGGGTGAGCAGCCCCAGCATTTT
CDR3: CASSYRGEQPQHF

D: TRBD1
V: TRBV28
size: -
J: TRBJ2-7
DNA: TGTGCCAGCAGCCCCATTGGGACAGGGTCCTACGAGCAGTACTTC
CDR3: CASSPIGTGSYEQYF

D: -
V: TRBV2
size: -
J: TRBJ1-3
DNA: TGTGCCAGCGGTATCGGTGGAAACACCATATATTTT
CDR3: CASGIGGNTIYF

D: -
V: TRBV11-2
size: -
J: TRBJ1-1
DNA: TGTGCCAGCAGCTCCACCGGGGGTCGCGGGAACACTGAAGCTTTCTTT
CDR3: CASSSTGGRGNTEAFF

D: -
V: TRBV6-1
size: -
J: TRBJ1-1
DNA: TGTGCCAGCAGTGAAATTAGGAGTTACACTGAAGCTTTCTTT
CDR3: CASSEIRSYTEAFF

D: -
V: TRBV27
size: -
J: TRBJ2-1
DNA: TGTGCCAGCAGTTTAGTGGGGTTTGGAAATGAGCAGTTCTTC
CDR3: CASSLVGFGNEQFF

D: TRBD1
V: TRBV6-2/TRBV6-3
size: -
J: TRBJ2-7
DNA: TGTGCCAGCAGTTACGCGGCAGGGGGAACCTACGAGCAGTACTTC
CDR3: CASSYAAGGTYEQYF

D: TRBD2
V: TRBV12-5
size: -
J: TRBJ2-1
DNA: TGTGCTAGTGGTTTGACTTTGACTAGCACGGAGCAGTTCTTC
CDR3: CASGLTLTSTEQFF

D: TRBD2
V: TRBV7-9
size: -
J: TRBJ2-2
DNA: TGTGCACATAGCGGGGCACGAGTCCCCGGGGAGCTGTTTTTT
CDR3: CAHSGARVPGELFF

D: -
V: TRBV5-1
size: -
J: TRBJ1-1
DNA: TGCGCCAGCAGCTTGGCCGGTACGGTGTGGACTGAAGCTTTCTTT
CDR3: CASSLAGTVWTEAFF

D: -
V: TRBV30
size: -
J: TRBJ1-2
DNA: TGTGCCTGGAGACCGGATTCTAACTATGGCTACACCTTC
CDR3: CAWRPDSNYGYTF

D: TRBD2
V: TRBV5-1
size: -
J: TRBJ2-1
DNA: TGCGCCAGCAGCTCAGGACTAGCGGGAGCCAATGAGCAGTTCTTC
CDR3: CASSSGLAGANEQFF

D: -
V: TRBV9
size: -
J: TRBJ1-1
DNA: TGTGCCAGCTCTCGTGGAGACCGCGAAGCTTTCTTT
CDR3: CASSRGDREAFF